This T cell receptor (beta chain) was found in a study of HIV-infected patients and healthy controls. Via MiXCR, TCRdb re-called the 5' RACE reads, giving one row per CDR3 protein. Of about 67,000 distinct CDR3 sequences in the sample, about a sixth were seen once. CDR1 is SGHAT and CDR2 is FQNNGV in the germline V gene. CDR3 size: 16 residues. The J segment lost 5 bases and the V segment lost 5 bases, leaving 10 bases of the junction unmatched. The chain carries TRBV11-2 and TRBJ2-2; 8 bases map to TRBD2. The specimen was CD4+ T cells from blood. This clonotype was obtained from a human donor in good health. CDR3 coding DNA: TGTGCCAGCAGCCCCCGGGTAGCGGGGAGGACCGGGGAGCTGTTTTTT. This sequence encodes CASSPRVAGRTGELFF.